A selection of T cell receptor beta chains follows, all from one sample in a study of response to subunit inactivated influenza vaccine. TCRdb called the RT-PCR reads again in MiXCR, with one record for every CDR3 protein. Of about 540,000 distinct CDR3 sequences in the sample, approximately 22% were seen once. The data also belong to a second study, concerning T cells expressing NK-cell markers.

This material consisted of CD4+ T cells sorted from PBMCs, taken 11 to 12 days after vaccination. Source of these receptors: a man aged 50 to 59 who received an inactivated influenza vaccine. Each CDR3 is given with its conserved first and last residue. Each record gives: V gene, J gene, CDR3 protein.

TRBV27	TRBJ2-7	CASSLFGGRGWYEQYF
TRBV29-1	TRBJ2-7	CSVETSGFDEQYF
TRBV18	TRBJ2-1	CASSPQLAGNEQFF
TRBV7-9	TRBJ1-6	CASSSPGNDYNSPLHF
TRBV28	TRBJ2-7	CARSFQASSYEQYF
TRBV7-2	TRBJ1-1	CASRPRVNTEAFF
TRBV6-1	TRBJ2-5	CASSLLLRGTQYF
TRBV29-1	TRBJ2-7	CSVSEQDFEQYF
TRBV15	TRBJ2-5	CATSRGSGGFGETQYF
TRBV15	TRBJ2-5	CATSRERALLGETQYF
TRBV5-3	TRBJ2-7	CARGPGPPSYEQYF
TRBV4-2	TRBJ2-3	CASSHQGSSTDTQYF
TRBV2	TRBJ2-5	CASASGGSQETQYF
TRBV4-1	TRBJ1-3	CASSDGRSSGNTIYF
TRBV6-6	TRBJ2-1	CASGTSGREQFF
TRBV7-7	TRBJ2-3	CASSATSGRGTDTQYF